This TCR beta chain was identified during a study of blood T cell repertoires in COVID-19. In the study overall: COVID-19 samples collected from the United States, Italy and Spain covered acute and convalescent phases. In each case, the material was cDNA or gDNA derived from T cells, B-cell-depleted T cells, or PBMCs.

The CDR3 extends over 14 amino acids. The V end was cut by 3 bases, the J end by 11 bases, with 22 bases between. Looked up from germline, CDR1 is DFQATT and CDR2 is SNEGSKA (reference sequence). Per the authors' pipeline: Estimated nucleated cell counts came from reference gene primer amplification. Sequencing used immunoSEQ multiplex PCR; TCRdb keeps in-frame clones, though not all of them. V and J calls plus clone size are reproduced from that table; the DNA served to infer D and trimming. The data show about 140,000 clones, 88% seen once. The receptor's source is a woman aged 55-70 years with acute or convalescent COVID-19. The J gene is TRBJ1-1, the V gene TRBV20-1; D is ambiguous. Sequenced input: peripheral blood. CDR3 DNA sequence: TGCAGTGCTAGTCTTCATAGCGACTCACTTTGGGCTTTCTTT. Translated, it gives CSASLHSDSLWAFF.